The rows below give T cell receptor beta chains drawn from one sample of a study of T cells in Graves' hyperthyroidism and ophthalmopathy. TCRdb re-called the multiplex PCR reads through MiXCR, storing one row per CDR3 protein. The sample holds some 560,000 distinct CDR3 sequences, more than 15% seen once. The source material was blood. The receptors shown here come from a woman aged 25-40 years with Graves' hyperthyroidism. The CDR3 runs from the conserved cysteine through the conserved F or W. A D gene is named only where the DNA matches it firmly. Where a row states a size, it is once, few, many or the class of an expanded clone; other rows omit it.

abundance: -
v_gene: TRBV7-6
j_gene: TRBJ2-2
d_gene: -
CDR3nt: TGTGCCAGCAGCTTCGGGGACTCGAACACCGGGGAGCTGTTTTTT
CDR3aa: CASSFGDSNTGELFF

abundance: -
v_gene: TRBV6-2/TRBV6-3
j_gene: TRBJ2-3
d_gene: -
CDR3nt: TGTGCCAGCAGCCCTTACCCGATGACAGATACGCAGTATTTT
CDR3aa: CASSPYPMTDTQYF

abundance: many
v_gene: TRBV29-1
j_gene: TRBJ2-5
d_gene: -
CDR3nt: TGCAGCGTTGAAGATCACACCCCCAGAGAGACCCAGTACTTC
CDR3aa: CSVEDHTPRETQYF

abundance: -
v_gene: TRBV12-3/TRBV12-4
j_gene: TRBJ2-1
d_gene: -
CDR3nt: TGTGCCAGCATTGCGTCCGGGACTTCCTACAATGAGCAGTTCTTC
CDR3aa: CASIASGTSYNEQFF

abundance: -
v_gene: TRBV10-1
j_gene: TRBJ1-5
d_gene: -
CDR3nt: TGCGCCAGCAGTGAGTCGACGTTCCCTAGCAATCAGCCCCAGCATTTT
CDR3aa: CASSESTFPSNQPQHF

abundance: -
v_gene: TRBV7-9
j_gene: TRBJ1-2
d_gene: TRBD1
CDR3nt: TGTGCCAGCAGCTTAGAACGGACAGGGGTCTATGGCTACACCTTC
CDR3aa: CASSLERTGVYGYTF

abundance: many
v_gene: TRBV30
j_gene: TRBJ2-7
d_gene: -
CDR3nt: TGTGCCTGGAGTTTGACTAGGGCAGGCGACGAGCAGTACTTC
CDR3aa: CAWSLTRAGDEQYF

abundance: -
v_gene: TRBV9
j_gene: TRBJ2-7
d_gene: -
CDR3nt: TGTGCCAGCAGCGTAGGGAGCGGAACCTCCTACGAGCAGTACTTC
CDR3aa: CASSVGSGTSYEQYF

abundance: -
v_gene: TRBV6-1
j_gene: TRBJ2-1
d_gene: -
CDR3nt: TGTGCCAGCAGTCGAGACTCCTTAATAGCTGACAATGAGCAGTTCTTC
CDR3aa: CASSRDSLIADNEQFF

abundance: many
v_gene: TRBV7-2
j_gene: TRBJ2-3
d_gene: -
CDR3nt: TGTGCCAGCAGCTCAAGGCAGGGGTTCACAGATACGCAGTATTTT
CDR3aa: CASSSRQGFTDTQYF

abundance: many
v_gene: TRBV7-2
j_gene: TRBJ2-7
d_gene: -
CDR3nt: TGTGCCAGCAGCTTATGGGACGGTTTGGGGGGCGAGCAGTACTTC
CDR3aa: CASSLWDGLGGEQYF

abundance: once
v_gene: TRBV15
j_gene: TRBJ2-1
d_gene: TRBD1
CDR3nt: TGTGCCACCAGCGGGGGCCGGGACAGGGAAAATGAGCAGTCCTTC
CDR3aa: CATSGGRDRENEQSF

abundance: -
v_gene: TRBV14
j_gene: TRBJ2-3
d_gene: -
CDR3nt: TGTGCCAGCAGCCAAGAGAAGATTAGCACAGATACGCAGTATTTT
CDR3aa: CASSQEKISTDTQYF

abundance: -
v_gene: TRBV24-1
j_gene: TRBJ2-7
d_gene: -
CDR3nt: TGTGCCACCAGTGACCCTTCCCAGGGAACCTACGAGCAGTACTTC
CDR3aa: CATSDPSQGTYEQYF

abundance: -
v_gene: TRBV4-1
j_gene: TRBJ1-1
d_gene: -
CDR3nt: TGCGCCAGCAGCCAACAGAAACACAGGCTTGAAGCTTTCTTT
CDR3aa: CASSQQKHRLEAFF

abundance: -
v_gene: TRBV6-2/TRBV6-3
j_gene: TRBJ2-1
d_gene: TRBD2
CDR3nt: TGTGCCAGCAGTTCCCAGGGACTAGCGGGGCCCCGCAGCTCCTACAATGAGCAGTTCTTC
CDR3aa: CASSSQGLAGPRSSYNEQFF

abundance: -
v_gene: TRBV28
j_gene: TRBJ2-7
d_gene: TRBD1
CDR3nt: TGTGCCAGCAGTTTCTTAGGAGAAGGACAGGGGCGATCTTACTACGAGCAGTACTTC
CDR3aa: CASSFLGEGQGRSYYEQYF

abundance: few
v_gene: TRBV27
j_gene: TRBJ1-1
d_gene: TRBD1
CDR3nt: TGTGCCAGCAATTCCAGGGGGTCAATGGTAAACACTGAAGCTTTCTTT
CDR3aa: CASNSRGSMVNTEAFF

abundance: many
v_gene: TRBV7-9
j_gene: TRBJ2-5
d_gene: -
CDR3nt: TGTGCCAGCAGACCGACAGCCCAAGAGACCCAGTACTTC
CDR3aa: CASRPTAQETQYF

abundance: few
v_gene: TRBV4-1
j_gene: TRBJ1-5
d_gene: -
CDR3nt: TGCGCCAGCAGCCAAGATAGTCAGGAGATTCATAGCAATCAGCCCCAGCATTTT
CDR3aa: CASSQDSQEIHSNQPQHF

abundance: many
v_gene: TRBV12-3/TRBV12-4
j_gene: TRBJ2-1
d_gene: TRBD2
CDR3nt: TGTGCCAGCAGGCTGACTAGCGGAAGCTACAATGAGCAGTTCTTC
CDR3aa: CASRLTSGSYNEQFF

abundance: many
v_gene: TRBV28
j_gene: TRBJ1-2
d_gene: TRBD1
CDR3nt: TGTGCCAGCAGTTCCTACAGGGGTCGCTACACCTTC
CDR3aa: CASSSYRGRYTF

abundance: many
v_gene: TRBV30
j_gene: TRBJ2-1
d_gene: TRBD2
CDR3nt: TGTGCATCCCTTTCGCGGGAGGCCTTCAATGAGCAGTTCTTC
CDR3aa: CASLSREAFNEQFF

abundance: many
v_gene: TRBV6-1
j_gene: TRBJ2-3
d_gene: TRBD2
CDR3nt: TGTGCCAGCAGTTTGGGCGGGAGGGCCGCAGATACGCAGTATTTT
CDR3aa: CASSLGGRAADTQYF

abundance: few
v_gene: TRBV9
j_gene: TRBJ2-7
d_gene: -
CDR3nt: TGTGCCAGCAGCCTTTCTGAGGGGGGGAGAGGAAGGTACGAGCAGTACTTC
CDR3aa: CASSLSEGGRGRYEQYF